These T cell receptor beta chains were read from a single sample in a study of T cell responses to AZD1222 COVID-19 vaccine. The assay was immunoSEQ multiplex PCR, and TCRdb's table has in-frame clones only and misses some. The sample records 150,000 to 250,000 clones, approximately 93% being singletons. Specimen: peripheral blood, collected 28 days after the second AZD1222 dose. The receptor set was obtained from an adult who received the AZD1222 COVID-19 vaccine. Each CDR3 is given with its conserved first and last residue. Fields, in order: clone size, J gene, D gene, V gene, CDR3 DNA, CDR3 protein. A D gene is named only where the DNA matches it firmly. Rows give clone size only sometimes, using once, few, many, or a class for an expanded clone.

clone size: NA
J gene: TRBJ2-5
D gene: NA
V gene: TRBV29-1
CDR3 DNA: TGCAGCGTTGAAACTAGTTTTGGGACCCAGTACTTC
CDR3 protein: CSVETSFGTQYF

clone size: NA
J gene: TRBJ1-6
D gene: NA
V gene: TRBV4-3
CDR3 DNA: TGCGCCAGCAGCCGGGAGGGATTTAATTCACCCCTCCACTTT
CDR3 protein: CASSREGFNSPLHF

clone size: NA
J gene: TRBJ1-1
D gene: NA
V gene: TRBV27
CDR3 DNA: TGTGCCAGCAGTCCCGCTACAGGTCGGCAGAACACTGAAGCTTTCTTT
CDR3 protein: CASSPATGRQNTEAFF

clone size: NA
J gene: TRBJ2-5
D gene: NA
V gene: TRBV4-1
CDR3 DNA: TGCGCCAGCAGCCAAGAAACGGGGAGGTCGGGGGAAGAGACCCAGTACTTC
CDR3 protein: CASSQETGRSGEETQYF

clone size: NA
J gene: TRBJ2-7
D gene: NA
V gene: TRBV2
CDR3 DNA: TGTGCCAGCAGTGAAAACCTCCCGACATCGACCTACGAGCAGTACTTC
CDR3 protein: CASSENLPTSTYEQYF

clone size: NA
J gene: TRBJ1-5
D gene: TRBD1
V gene: TRBV12-5
CDR3 DNA: TGTGCTAGTGGTTATCCCGTGAGGGACAGGGAGAATCAGCCCCAGCATTTT
CDR3 protein: CASGYPVRDRENQPQHF

clone size: few
J gene: TRBJ2-5
D gene: NA
V gene: TRBV5-1
CDR3 DNA: TGCGCCAGCAGCTTGGAGGCAGGGGAAAGGGAAACCCAGTACTTC
CDR3 protein: CASSLEAGERETQYF

clone size: NA
J gene: TRBJ1-6
D gene: NA
V gene: TRBV5-3
CDR3 DNA: TGTGCCAGAAGGGGCGTGTTCGGGGACAATTCACCCCTCCACTTT
CDR3 protein: CARRGVFGDNSPLHF

clone size: NA
J gene: TRBJ2-7
D gene: TRBD1
V gene: TRBV7-9
CDR3 DNA: TGTGCCAGCAGCAAACCGGGACAGGGGATGTACGAGCAGTACTTC
CDR3 protein: CASSKPGQGMYEQYF

clone size: NA
J gene: TRBJ2-1
D gene: NA
V gene: TRBV4-1
CDR3 DNA: TGCGCCAGCAGCCAAGCTACCATGAATAAACCTGCCTATGAGCAGTTCTTC
CDR3 protein: CASSQATMNKPAYEQFF

clone size: NA
J gene: TRBJ1-1
D gene: NA
V gene: TRBV5-4
CDR3 DNA: TGTGCCAGCAGCTACCCAACAGGATTGAACACTGAAGCTTTCTTT
CDR3 protein: CASSYPTGLNTEAFF

clone size: few
J gene: TRBJ1-1
D gene: NA
V gene: TRBV6-4
CDR3 DNA: TGTGCCAGCAGTGCAACCCTGAACACTGAAGCTTTCTTT
CDR3 protein: CASSATLNTEAFF

clone size: NA
J gene: TRBJ2-7
D gene: TRBD2
V gene: TRBV19
CDR3 DNA: TGTGCCAGTAGTATGTATAGCGGGGGGGCTTACGAGCAGTACTTC
CDR3 protein: CASSMYSGGAYEQYF

clone size: NA
J gene: TRBJ1-1
D gene: NA
V gene: TRBV3-1/TRBV3-2
CDR3 DNA: TGTGCCAGCAGCCTTTTGGGCACTGAAGCTTTCTTT
CDR3 protein: CASSLLGTEAFF

clone size: once
J gene: TRBJ2-3
D gene: NA
V gene: TRBV19
CDR3 DNA: TGTGCCAGTAGTATGGGGGACGGCACAGATACGCAGTATTTT
CDR3 protein: CASSMGDGTDTQYF

clone size: once
J gene: TRBJ1-1
D gene: NA
V gene: TRBV2
CDR3 DNA: TGTGCCAGCAGTGAAGAGTGGGTTGTTACTGAAGCTTTCTTT
CDR3 protein: CASSEEWVVTEAFF

clone size: NA
J gene: TRBJ1-2
D gene: TRBD1
V gene: TRBV18
CDR3 DNA: TGTGCCAGCTCACCATCTCAGGGGGCGGTCTATGGCTACACCTTC
CDR3 protein: CASSPSQGAVYGYTF

clone size: NA
J gene: TRBJ1-5
D gene: TRBD1
V gene: TRBV19
CDR3 DNA: TGTGCCAGTAGCCCGCAGGGACAGTTGAATCAGCCCCAGCATTTT
CDR3 protein: CASSPQGQLNQPQHF

clone size: NA
J gene: TRBJ1-1
D gene: NA
V gene: TRBV4-1
CDR3 DNA: TGCGCCAGCAGCCAAGATCGAGTTACGGCTTTCTTT
CDR3 protein: CASSQDRVTAFF

clone size: NA
J gene: TRBJ2-2
D gene: NA
V gene: TRBV11-3
CDR3 DNA: TGTGCCAGCAGCTTAGGCCGGAGCGGGGAGCTGTTTTTT
CDR3 protein: CASSLGRSGELFF

clone size: NA
J gene: TRBJ1-1
D gene: NA
V gene: TRBV28
CDR3 DNA: TGTGCCAGCAGTTTTGGGGGAAGGAACACTGAAGCTTTCTTT
CDR3 protein: CASSFGGRNTEAFF

clone size: NA
J gene: TRBJ1-6
D gene: TRBD1
V gene: TRBV5-1
CDR3 DNA: TGCGCCAGCAGCGGGGACAGTGCGGACAGTTCACCCCTCCACTTT
CDR3 protein: CASSGDSADSSPLHF

clone size: NA
J gene: TRBJ2-4
D gene: TRBD2
V gene: TRBV7-2
CDR3 DNA: TGTGCCAGCAGCCCCGCAAGCGGGGGTGGGAACATTCAGTACTTC
CDR3 protein: CASSPASGGGNIQYF

clone size: NA
J gene: TRBJ2-7
D gene: TRBD2
V gene: TRBV2
CDR3 DNA: TGTGCCAGCAGAGAGGGACTAGCGGGTTCCTACGAGCAGTACTTC
CDR3 protein: CASREGLAGSYEQYF

clone size: NA
J gene: TRBJ2-7
D gene: TRBD1
V gene: TRBV7-8
CDR3 DNA: TGTGCCAGCAGCTTAGTAGGGACAGGGGGCCTCTACGAGCAGTACTTC
CDR3 protein: CASSLVGTGGLYEQYF

clone size: NA
J gene: TRBJ2-3
D gene: NA
V gene: TRBV6-1
CDR3 DNA: TGTGCCAGCAGTGAGCTGGGAGATACGCAGTATTTT
CDR3 protein: CASSELGDTQYF

clone size: few
J gene: TRBJ2-6
D gene: TRBD1
V gene: TRBV6-4
CDR3 DNA: TGTGCCAGCGGGGACAGGGGGGATTCTGGGGCCAACGTCCTGACTTTC
CDR3 protein: CASGDRGDSGANVLTF

clone size: NA
J gene: TRBJ1-3
D gene: NA
V gene: TRBV6-5
CDR3 DNA: TGTGCCAGCAGTTACTCGACAGGCGGCTCTGGAAACACCATATATTTT
CDR3 protein: CASSYSTGGSGNTIYF

clone size: NA
J gene: TRBJ2-7
D gene: NA
V gene: TRBV7-3
CDR3 DNA: TGTGCCAGCAGCGACGGACAGAGCTACGAGCAGTACTTC
CDR3 protein: CASSDGQSYEQYF

clone size: NA
J gene: TRBJ1-4
D gene: TRBD1
V gene: TRBV7-2
CDR3 DNA: TGTGCCAGCAGCGTCGGCATAGGGGGCGCGGGTGAAAAACTGTTTTTT
CDR3 protein: CASSVGIGGAGEKLFF

clone size: NA
J gene: TRBJ1-5
D gene: NA
V gene: TRBV28
CDR3 DNA: TGTGCCAGCAGTTTAGGCAGGGAAGGTCAGCCCCAGCATTTT
CDR3 protein: CASSLGREGQPQHF

clone size: NA
J gene: TRBJ1-1
D gene: NA
V gene: TRBV6-5
CDR3 DNA: TGTGCCAGCATCGAGACCCTAAACACTGAAGCTTTCTTT
CDR3 protein: CASIETLNTEAFF

clone size: NA
J gene: TRBJ1-6
D gene: NA
V gene: TRBV19
CDR3 DNA: TGTGCCAGTAGTACCGGGAGGGTTTCACCCCTCCACTTT
CDR3 protein: CASSTGRVSPLHF

clone size: NA
J gene: TRBJ2-1
D gene: NA
V gene: TRBV4-1
CDR3 DNA: TGCGCCAGCAGCTCGGGGGACTCATGGATGGGAAATGAGCAGTTCTTC
CDR3 protein: CASSSGDSWMGNEQFF

clone size: NA
J gene: TRBJ2-7
D gene: NA
V gene: TRBV11-2
CDR3 DNA: TGTGCCAGCGGATCCATAGTTGTCTACGAGCAGTACTTC
CDR3 protein: CASGSIVVYEQYF

clone size: NA
J gene: TRBJ1-5
D gene: TRBD1
V gene: TRBV18
CDR3 DNA: TGTGCCAGCTCAGCGGGACAGGGGAATCAGCCCCAGCATTTT
CDR3 protein: CASSAGQGNQPQHF

clone size: NA
J gene: TRBJ1-2
D gene: TRBD1
V gene: TRBV18
CDR3 DNA: TGTGCCAGCTCACCACGTTTGGGACAGGGGTTCTCGGCTAACTATGGCTACACCTTC
CDR3 protein: CASSPRLGQGFSANYGYTF

clone size: NA
J gene: TRBJ2-5
D gene: TRBD2
V gene: TRBV28
CDR3 DNA: TGTGCCAGCAGCTCCGGGACTAGCGGGGGGGCCAGGAAGACCCAGTACTTC
CDR3 protein: CASSSGTSGGARKTQYF

clone size: NA
J gene: TRBJ2-1
D gene: TRBD2
V gene: TRBV5-1
CDR3 DNA: TGCGCCAGCAGCTTGGAGCGGGGGAACAATGAGCAGTTCTTC
CDR3 protein: CASSLERGNNEQFF

clone size: NA
J gene: TRBJ1-6
D gene: NA
V gene: TRBV28
CDR3 DNA: TGTGCCAGCAGTTTCCCAACCCCGGCTAATAATTCACCCCTCCACTTT
CDR3 protein: CASSFPTPANNSPLHF

clone size: NA
J gene: TRBJ2-2
D gene: NA
V gene: TRBV3-1/TRBV3-2
CDR3 DNA: TGTGCCAGCAGCCGCGCCGGGGAGCTGTTTTTT
CDR3 protein: CASSRAGELFF

clone size: once
J gene: TRBJ1-2
D gene: NA
V gene: TRBV19
CDR3 DNA: TGTGCCAGTAGTATAGATTCCGAAGGTCGCTATGGCTACACCTTC
CDR3 protein: CASSIDSEGRYGYTF

clone size: NA
J gene: TRBJ1-1
D gene: NA
V gene: TRBV7-9
CDR3 DNA: TGTGCCAGCAGCTTAGGGTTCGGGCCCCTCTTT
CDR3 protein: CASSLGFGPLF

clone size: NA
J gene: TRBJ1-1
D gene: TRBD1
V gene: TRBV30
CDR3 DNA: TGTGCCTGGAGTAATACGGGACAGGTCATATTCGAAACCGGGAACACTGAAGCTTTCTTT
CDR3 protein: CAWSNTGQVIFETGNTEAFF

clone size: NA
J gene: TRBJ1-2
D gene: TRBD1
V gene: TRBV6-2/TRBV6-3
CDR3 DNA: TGTGCCAGCAGTTATGGACAGGGGAGCGATGGCTACACCTTC
CDR3 protein: CASSYGQGSDGYTF

clone size: few
J gene: TRBJ1-5
D gene: NA
V gene: TRBV4-3
CDR3 DNA: TGCGCCAGCAGCCAAGATCGGACCCTAGGGCCCCAGCATTTT
CDR3 protein: CASSQDRTLGPQHF

clone size: NA
J gene: TRBJ2-3
D gene: TRBD1
V gene: TRBV6-1
CDR3 DNA: TGTGCCAGCAGTGAAGCATGGACAGGGATGTTGATGATGGATACGCAGTATTTT
CDR3 protein: CASSEAWTGMLMMDTQYF

clone size: NA
J gene: TRBJ2-7
D gene: NA
V gene: TRBV4-2
CDR3 DNA: TGTGCCAGCAGCCAAACAGCGGGCTTAGACACCGAGCAGTACTTC
CDR3 protein: CASSQTAGLDTEQYF

clone size: once
J gene: TRBJ1-1
D gene: NA
V gene: TRBV6-5
CDR3 DNA: TGTGCCAGCAGTTACTCGAGCCTGGATTACACTGAAGCTTTCTTT
CDR3 protein: CASSYSSLDYTEAFF

clone size: NA
J gene: TRBJ1-4
D gene: TRBD1
V gene: TRBV6-1
CDR3 DNA: TGTGCCAGCAGTGAGGGGGGGAGGGGGCGTTATGAAAAACTGTTTTTT
CDR3 protein: CASSEGGRGRYEKLFF

clone size: once
J gene: TRBJ2-1
D gene: NA
V gene: TRBV5-4
CDR3 DNA: TGTGCCAGCAGCTGGCGGACAGACTACAATGAGCAGTTCTTC
CDR3 protein: CASSWRTDYNEQFF

clone size: NA
J gene: TRBJ2-1
D gene: NA
V gene: TRBV19
CDR3 DNA: TGTGCCAGTAGGCGGGACAGATGGGATGAGCAGTTCTTC
CDR3 protein: CASRRDRWDEQFF

clone size: NA
J gene: TRBJ2-1
D gene: NA
V gene: TRBV11-3
CDR3 DNA: TGTGCCAGCAGCGAGGGGGGGACGACCTACAATGAGCAGTTCTTC
CDR3 protein: CASSEGGTTYNEQFF

clone size: NA
J gene: TRBJ2-1
D gene: NA
V gene: TRBV7-3
CDR3 DNA: TGTGCCAGCAGCCAAGGGGATAGCTCCTACAATGAGCAGTTCTTC
CDR3 protein: CASSQGDSSYNEQFF

clone size: NA
J gene: TRBJ1-2
D gene: TRBD1
V gene: TRBV4-3
CDR3 DNA: TGCGCCAGCAGCCAAGATGGGTCAGGGGGCTATGGCTACACCTTC
CDR3 protein: CASSQDGSGGYGYTF

clone size: NA
J gene: TRBJ2-1
D gene: TRBD1
V gene: TRBV28
CDR3 DNA: TGTGCCAGCAACCCCCGACAGGGCCACAATGAGCAGTTCTTC
CDR3 protein: CASNPRQGHNEQFF

clone size: NA
J gene: TRBJ1-2
D gene: NA
V gene: TRBV3-1/TRBV3-2
CDR3 DNA: TGTGCCAGCAGCCAAGAAGGTGGGGGGGCCAACTATGGCTACACCTTC
CDR3 protein: CASSQEGGGANYGYTF

clone size: NA
J gene: TRBJ1-2
D gene: NA
V gene: TRBV12-3/TRBV12-4
CDR3 DNA: TGTGCCAGCAGTTTACGGGGGATCAGTGGCTACACCTTC
CDR3 protein: CASSLRGISGYTF